The 4 T cell receptor beta chains presented below share a single source sample, sequenced in a study of blood T cell repertoires in COVID-19. Here immunoSEQ multiplex PCR was the method, and the copy in TCRdb shows in-frame clones only, minus some. The sample lists about 70,000 clones; around 85% were seen once. Sequences were obtained from peripheral blood. Receptors originate from a man aged 80 or over with acute or convalescent COVID-19.

The chain has TRBV30 and TRBJ1-4; weak D call: TRBD1 (6 bases). Trimming took 5 bases from V and 7 from J, leaving 17 bases between them. CDR1 and CDR2 from the germline V gene are GTSNPN and SVGIG (reference sequence). The CDR3 is made up of 14 amino acids. DNA of the CDR3: TGTGCCTGGGGCGGACAGCCAAGTTTTGAAAAACTGTTTTTT. Its protein product is CAWGGQPSFEKLFF.

The J gene is TRBJ2-1, the V gene TRBV4-1; weak D call: TRBD1 (5 bases). Germline V lookup: CDR1 MGHRA, CDR2 YSYEKL. Trimming took 0 bases from V and 4 from J, leaving 10 bases between them. This CDR3 region has 15 residues. CDR3 nucleotide sequence: TGCGCCAGCAGCCAAGAAGTCCGACAGTACAATGAGCAGTTCTTC. This codes for CASSQEVRQYNEQFF.

This chain uses TRBV19 with TRBJ2-7, with 7 nucleotides matching TRBD2. The length of the CDR3 is 13 residues. The germline gives CDR1 LNHDA, CDR2 SQIVND (reference sequence). V was pared by 7 bases and J by 7 bases, with 10 bases of the junction left unmatched. Here the CDR3 reads CASTTGRESEQYF. The DNA of the CDR3 is TGTGCCAGTACTACGGGGCGGGAGAGTGAGCAGTACTTC.

J is TRBJ1-1 and V is TRBV14; a weak D match, TRBD1 (5 bases). Germline loops: CDR1 SGHDN, CDR2 FVKESK. The CDR3 contains 19 residues. V gave up 0 bases and J gave up 1 base, with 21 bases separating them. The CDR3 sequence is CASSQEGVGHRLPNTEAFF. The CDR3 DNA sequence: TGTGCCAGCAGCCAAGAAGGGGTAGGACACAGACTCCCGAACACTGAAGCTTTCTTT.